This TCR beta chain was profiled in a study of blood T cell repertoires in COVID-19. Study background: Acute-phase and convalescent COVID-19 samples originated in the United States, Italy and Spain. PBMCs, B-cell-depleted T cells, or T cells were the source of the cDNA or gDNA that made up the material.

Per the study methods: Counts of nucleated cells, estimated from reference gene primer amplification, were obtained. The protocol was immunoSEQ multiplex PCR, while the TCRdb copy is restricted to in-frame clones and leaves out a portion. D and trimming come from the DNA, and the V and J calls and clone size come from that table. This sample has just under 350,000 clones; about nine tenths occur once, and the top ten carry about 7%. The Seattle patients, enrolled during active infection, were followed longitudinally. Remarks on this clone: Germline and junction disagree at one end, which may indicate a read error.

Germline V gene sequence: CDR1 MNHNS, CDR2 SASEGT. The CDR3 contains 15 residues. The sample taken for sequencing was peripheral blood. The TCR sequence derives from a woman in her 70s with COVID-19, enrolled during active disease. The chain uses TRBV6-1 and TRBJ1-2; 7 nucleotides align to TRBD1. CDR3 protein: CASREDREWDYGYTF. DNA for the CDR3: TGTGCCAGCAGGGAAGACAGGGAGTGGGACTATGGCTACACCTTC.